This T cell receptor beta chain appears in the sequencing data of a study of tumor and adjacent non-tumor tissue in lung cancer. The overall study: Each sample yielded about 4.17 million productive TCRbeta reads on average.

The CDR3 totals 15 residues. Germline V lookup: CDR1 DFQATT, CDR2 SNEGSKA (reference sequence). Study-wide findings and caveats: Tumor repertoires had a smaller top 100 clone share than normal lung. Significantly higher TCR diversity was found in tumor than normal lung.

As to this clonotype: Its target is unknown. The CDR3 does not close with the conserved phenylalanine or tryptophan, likely indicating a read error.

The template was RNA from unsorted bulk tissue. Distant lung tissue was collected more than 3 cm away from the tumor edge. Donors were chemotherapy-naive, newly diagnosed lung cancer surgical patients in China, August–late 2014. A modified ARM-PCR protocol with three rounds of nested PCR amplified TCRbeta. Each CDR3 protein gets one entry after TCRdb re-called the multiplex PCR reads with MiXCR. The sample has fewer than 100,000 distinct CDR3 sequences; approximately 80% are singletons. Sequencing was performed on distant non-tumor lung tissue. The V and J genes are TRBV20-1 and TRBJ1-6, with D perhaps matching TRBD1 (5 bases). This TCR was sampled from a man in his sixties with non-small cell lung cancer. Here the CDR3 DNA reads TGCAGAGCTAGAGATACGGGACGGCATAATTCACCCCTCCACCTT. Its translation: CRARDTGRHNSPLHL.